This TCR beta chain was identified in a study of Graves' ophthalmopathy and Graves' hyperthyroidism. As the template, RNA transcripts were used to amplify TCR beta CDR3 regions. First-round RT-PCR with HTBI primers preceded a second-round multiplex PCR. MiXCR, applied by TCRdb to the multiplex PCR reads, yields one record per CDR3 protein. The sample carries about 740,000 distinct CDR3 sequences, roughly 41% recorded once. About this clonotype: Its antigen is undetermined.

Study-wide findings and caveats: In blood, most expanded thyroid clonotypes above 0.001 frequency were also detected. For predicting ophthalmopathy progression, the model had 60% to 71% sensitivity and nearly 75% specificity. Classification of ophthalmopathy versus stable hyperthyroidism by a 13-signature model yielded 85% to 90% sensitivity and about 83% specificity.

This CDR3 is 13 amino acids long. Unmatched junction bases numbered 4, after V lost 4 bases and J lost 5 bases. The germline V gene has CDR1 MGHDK and CDR2 SYGVNS. Clinical symptoms, serum thyroxine, TRAb, thyroid ultrasound and orbital computed tomography determined diagnosis. The TCR originated in an adult man with Graves' ophthalmopathy. The sample comprised peripheral blood. The chain is built from TRBV25-1 and TRBJ2-5; 7 bases match TRBD1. The CDR3 DNA follows: TGTGCCAGCAGTGGGGACAGCTGGGAGACCCAGTACTTC. It yields the protein CASSGDSWETQYF.